One sample yielded the 23 T cell receptor beta chains listed below, sequenced in a study of shared clonotypes between healthy human individuals. Measured with immunoSEQ multiplex PCR; TCRdb has only the in-frame clones, and not every one. The profile shows over a million clones, under 99% of them singletons. The sequencing input was naive CD4+ T cells sorted from blood. Noted subset: CD45RA+ positively selected. All receptors come from a young man in good health.

The V call is TRBV12-5, the J call TRBJ2-5; 12 bases are a match to TRBD2. This CDR3 contains 17 residues. Germline loops: CDR1 LGHNT, CDR2 FRNRAP. V was clipped by 5 bases and J by 2 bases; unmatched bases: 9. The CDR3 DNA is TGTGCTAGTGGTCCGGGGAGGACTAGCGGGGAGCAAGAGACCCAGTACTTC. Residues: CASGPGRTSGEQETQYF.

This chain joins TRBV7-2 and TRBJ1-4; no definite D call. The V gene lost 4 bases and the J gene lost 13 bases, with 13 bases spanning the gap. CDR3 length equals 12 residues. The germline gives CDR1 SGHTA, CDR2 FQGNSA. Here the CDR3 reads CASSSTVSVLFF. CDR3 coding DNA: TGTGCCAGCAGCTCTACAGTGTCGGTACTGTTTTTT.

The rearrangement joins TRBV16 to TRBJ2-1; no firm D call. Germline CDR1 reads KGHSY; CDR2 reads FQNENV. The ends were cut back, 3 bases at V and 0 bases at J, with 12 bases in the middle. CDR3 length: 16 residues. The CDR3 loop is CASSHSLLVSYNEQFF. In DNA, the CDR3 is TGTGCCAGCAGCCACTCTCTCCTAGTCTCCTACAATGAGCAGTTCTTC.

The chain links TRBV19 to TRBJ2-3; no reliable D call. V lost 6 bases and J 1 base, leaving 17 bases between the germline ends. Germline lookup yields CDR1 LNHDA and CDR2 SQIVND (reference sequence). The CDR3 is made up of 16 amino acids. CDR3 bases: TGTGCCAGTAGCTGGAAGGAGACTCTAGGCACAGATACGCAGTATTTT. Protein: CASSWKETLGTDTQYF.

V and J are TRBV9 and TRBJ2-1; 7 bases are a match to TRBD2. This CDR3 is built from 15 residues. Germline V lookup: CDR1 SGDLS, CDR2 YYNGEE. V lost 0 bases and J lost 6; bases outside the gene matches: 6. CDR3 in amino acids: CASSVVGRELNEQFF. For the CDR3, the DNA is TGTGCCAGCAGCGTAGTTGGGCGGGAGCTCAATGAGCAGTTCTTC.

A single count supports this clone. The J gene is TRBJ2-3, the V gene TRBV10-1, with D maybe TRBD1 (5 bases). Trimming took off 6 bases at V and 3 bases at J, with 10 bases between the two ends. The CDR3 sequence is 13 residues long. CDR1 and CDR2 from the germline V gene are WNHNN and SYGVQD (reference sequence). CDR3 region: CASSRTGTDTQYF. The DNA for the CDR3 is TGCGCCAGCAGCCGCACAGGAACAGATACGCAGTATTTT.

The chain links TRBV4-3 to TRBJ2-1; D not certain. V dropped 1 base and J dropped 6 bases, with 7 bases sitting between them. The germline gives CDR1 LGHNA, CDR2 YSLEER. CDR3 length: 13 amino acids. CDR3 bases: TGCGCCAGCAGCCAAGTACGGTTCAATGAGCAGTTCTTC. The encoded protein is CASSQVRFNEQFF.

The chain links TRBV28 to TRBJ1-5, with D possibly matching TRBD1 (5 bases). The V end lost 6 bases, the J end lost 5 bases, and 17 bases lay between the germline ends. Germline V lookup: CDR1 MDHEN, CDR2 SYDVKM. This CDR3 contains 15 residues. CDR3 nucleotide sequence: TGTGCCAGCAGACGACGGGGCGCTGGGGATCAGCCCCAGCATTTT. It is translated as CASRRRGAGDQPQHF.

The chain has TRBV27 and TRBJ1-5, with 7 bases fitting TRBD1. Germline values: CDR1 MNHEY, CDR2 SMNVEV (reference sequence). The junction had 6 bases not matched to a gene; V was cut back by 6 bases and J by 1 base. This CDR3 region has 15 residues. CDR3 sequence reads: CASSRDRVSNQPQHF. In DNA form, the CDR3 reads TGTGCCAGCAGCAGAGACAGGGTCAGCAATCAGCCCCAGCATTTT.

The gene calls are TRBV11-1 and TRBJ2-7; TRBD2 might be the D (6 bases). The V gene lost 5 bases and the J gene lost 6 bases, with 11 bases spanning the gap. CDR1 and CDR2 from the germline V gene are SGHAT and FQDESV (reference sequence). The CDR3 totals 12 residues. The chain's CDR3 is CASSPGLLEQYF. The CDR3 nucleotides read TGTGCCAGCAGCCCGGGACTTCTCGAGCAGTACTTC.

This chain joins TRBV4-1 and TRBJ2-5; 8 bases are a match to TRBD1. The CDR3 consists of 15 residues. V shed 1 base, J shed 5 bases, and the junction held 6 bases outside the gene matches. CDR1 and CDR2 from the germline V gene are MGHRA and YSYEKL. The CDR3 is CASSQGQGRVETQYF. The CDR3 DNA reads TGCGCCAGCAGCCAAGGACAGGGGCGAGTGGAGACCCAGTACTTC.

A single count supports this clone. Other DNA sequences from this sample encode an identical CDR3 as well. V usage is TRBV11-2 and J usage is TRBJ1-5; D call uncertain. In germline, CDR1 is SGHAT, CDR2 FQNNGV. The CDR3 length is 13 residues. Trimming shortened V by 3 bases and J by 5 bases, and 8 bases separated the two germline ends. DNA for the CDR3: TGTGCCAGCAGCTTGGGTAGGGATCAGCCCCAGCATTTT. It codes for CASSLGRDQPQHF.

The J gene is TRBJ2-5, the V gene TRBV6-5, with a tentative D call TRBD1 (5 bases). The CDR3 is made up of 15 amino acids. Trimming removed 5 bases at V and 5 bases at J, with 18 bases between. CDR1 and CDR2 (germline): MNHEY, SVGAGI. The CDR3 loop reads CASSRWGNAGETQYF. The DNA of the CDR3 is TGTGCCAGCAGTAGGTGGGGCAATGCAGGGGAGACCCAGTACTTC.

This rearrangement joins TRBV27 to TRBJ2-2; 12 bases line up with TRBD2. Germline V gene data show CDR1 as MNHEY and CDR2 as SMNVEV (reference sequence). The CDR3 totals 18 residues. The trim removed 5 bases at V and 3 bases at J, leaving 10 bases unmatched. CDR3 protein: CASSALSGLAGYTGELFF. CDR3 bases: TGTGCCAGCAGTGCCCTCTCCGGACTAGCGGGATACACCGGGGAGCTGTTTTTT.

The V call is TRBV7-6, the J call TRBJ2-3; D could derive from TRBD1 or TRBD2 (6 bases each). V dropped 0 bases and J dropped 3 bases, with 16 bases sitting between them. The CDR3 extends over 17 amino acids. Germline V gene lookup returns CDR1 SGHVS and CDR2 FNYEAQ. The CDR3 region has the DNA TGTGCCAGCAGCTTAGCGCTCCGGGGGCAGAGGACAGATACGCAGTATTTT. It encodes CASSLALRGQRTDTQYF.

The chain employs TRBV11-2 and TRBJ2-7, with 10 bases matching TRBD2. The CDR3 has 17 residues. The V gene end was trimmed by 2 bases and the J gene end by 0 bases; junction bases not matched to a gene: 7. Looked up from germline, CDR1 is SGHAT and CDR2 is FQNNGV. The CDR3 region has the DNA TGTGCCAGCAGCTTATCCGGACTAGCGGCGCTCTCCTACGAGCAGTACTTC. The encoded protein is CASSLSGLAALSYEQYF.

The rearrangement uses TRBV12-5 and TRBJ2-1, with 7 bases lining up with TRBD1. This CDR3 contains 21 residues. The germline V gene encodes CDR1 LGHNT and CDR2 FRNRAP. Trimming at V came to 3 bases and at J to 2 bases, leaving 22 bases not matched to a gene. The CDR3 region has the DNA TGTGCTAGTGGTTTCCATCGGACAGGTAGCCCTGCCAGATCTCCCTACAATGAGCAGTTCTTC. Translating gives CASGFHRTGSPARSPYNEQFF.

The chain recombines TRBV5-1 with TRBJ2-1; D may be TRBD1 (7 bases). The germline V gene has CDR1 SGHRS and CDR2 YFSETQ. This CDR3 is 12 amino acids long. Trimming left V 4 bases short and J 8 bases short, with 10 bases between. The CDR3 reads CASSGGGYEQFF. CDR3 DNA: TGCGCCAGCAGCGGAGGGGGCTATGAGCAGTTCTTC.

This rearrangement joins TRBV28 to TRBJ2-7; D not resolved. The CDR3 loop spans 12 amino acids. Trimming left V 2 bases short and J 4 bases short, with 6 bases between. Germline V gene data show CDR1 as MDHEN and CDR2 as SYDVKM. The CDR3, as DNA: TGTGCCAGCAGTTTAGGATGGTACGAGCAGTACTTC. This gives the protein CASSLGWYEQYF.

The V gene is TRBV28, the J gene TRBJ1-5, with D perhaps TRBD1 (6 bases). This CDR3 spans 15 amino acids. Trimming took off 6 bases at V and 7 bases at J, with 19 bases between the two ends. CDR1 is MDHEN, CDR2 SYDVKM, per germline. The CDR3 sequence: CASSISGGSNQPQHF. CDR3 nucleotides: TGTGCCAGCAGCATATCCGGGGGCTCTAACCAGCCCCAGCATTTT.

The J gene is TRBJ2-2, the V gene TRBV5-1; either TRBD1 or TRBD2 may fit D (5 bases each). This CDR3 is 15 amino acids long. Germline V CDR1 and CDR2: SGHRS, YFSETQ. The V gene lost 6 bases and the J gene lost 7 bases, with 19 bases spanning the gap. The CDR3 coding sequence is TGCGCCAGCATCGATTCGGGGCGAAACGACGGGGAGCTGTTTTTT. Translation: CASIDSGRNDGELFF.

The chain employs TRBV27 and TRBJ2-7; 7 bases are a match to TRBD1. The CDR3 extends over 13 amino acids. From germline, CDR1 is MNHEY and CDR2 SMNVEV (reference sequence). V trimming: 6 bases; J trimming: 3 bases; junction bases outside the gene matches: 5. The CDR3 region is CASRQTGRYEQYF. The CDR3 DNA is TGTGCCAGCAGGCAGACAGGGCGCTACGAGCAGTACTTC.

The genes are TRBV7-6 and TRBJ2-5, with 11 bases lining up with TRBD2. The length of the CDR3 is 16 residues. V was clipped by 5 bases and J by 1 base; unmatched bases: 6. Per the germline V gene, CDR1 is SGHVS and CDR2 is FNYEAQ. CDR3 nucleotide sequence: TGTGCCAGCAGCCCCCGACTAGCGGGATCCCAAGAGACCCAGTACTTC. It encodes CASSPRLAGSQETQYF.